Listed below are T cell receptor beta chains from one sample, sequenced in a study of blood T cell repertoires in COVID-19. Using immunoSEQ multiplex PCR, the repertoire was profiled, and TCRdb retains in-frame clones only, with some absent. Of around 200,000 clones in the sample, roughly 85% are singletons; the top ten hold around 19%. The sequenced sample consisted of PBMCs or T cells enriched from blood (not recorded which). The receptors were gathered from a man aged 35-49 years who had recovered from COVID-19. CDR3s include the opening cysteine and the closing phenylalanine or tryptophan. Each record gives: V gene, J gene, D gene, clone size, CDR3 protein, CDR3 DNA. D genes are given only for firm matches. Rows give clone size only sometimes, using once, few, many, or a class for an expanded clone.

v_gene: TRBV7-2; j_gene: TRBJ1-5; d_gene: .; abundance: .; CDR3aa: CASSLGQGNQPQHF; CDR3nt: TGTGCCAGCAGCTTAGGGCAGGGGAATCAGCCCCAGCATTTT
v_gene: TRBV10-3; j_gene: TRBJ2-5; d_gene: .; abundance: .; CDR3aa: CAISELGGIQETQYF; CDR3nt: TGTGCCATCAGTGAATTGGGGGGTATCCAAGAGACCCAGTACTTC
v_gene: TRBV7-8; j_gene: TRBJ2-2; d_gene: .; abundance: .; CDR3aa: CASSLGGPTGELFF; CDR3nt: TGTGCCAGCAGCTTAGGAGGGCCCACCGGGGAGCTGTTTTTT
v_gene: TRBV6-1; j_gene: TRBJ1-4; d_gene: TRBD1; abundance: .; CDR3aa: CASRLGQGHEKLFF; CDR3nt: TGTGCCAGCAGACTTGGACAGGGGCATGAAAAACTGTTTTTT
v_gene: TRBV19; j_gene: TRBJ2-3; d_gene: TRBD2; abundance: .; CDR3aa: CASSRSRGLASTDTQYF; CDR3nt: TGTGCCAGTAGTAGATCCCGGGGACTAGCCAGCACAGATACGCAGTATTTT
v_gene: TRBV4-3; j_gene: TRBJ1-1; d_gene: .; abundance: .; CDR3aa: CASSQEGEMNTEAFF; CDR3nt: TGCGCCAGCAGCCAAGAAGGGGAAATGAACACTGAAGCTTTCTTT
v_gene: TRBV19; j_gene: TRBJ2-7; d_gene: .; abundance: .; CDR3aa: CASTRGTGIIYEQYF; CDR3nt: TGTGCCAGTACCCGCGGAACCGGGATCATTTACGAGCAGTACTTC
v_gene: TRBV5-1; j_gene: TRBJ2-5; d_gene: TRBD1; abundance: .; CDR3aa: CASSLTGGSQETQYF; CDR3nt: TGCGCCAGCAGCTTGACAGGGGGATCCCAAGAGACCCAGTACTTC
v_gene: TRBV2; j_gene: TRBJ1-6; d_gene: .; abundance: .; CDR3aa: CASSLEDKELIPLHF; CDR3nt: TGTGCCAGTAGCCTCGAGGACAAAGAATTAATACCCCTCCACTTT
v_gene: TRBV27; j_gene: TRBJ1-1; d_gene: .; abundance: .; CDR3aa: CASSLALNTEAFF; CDR3nt: TGTGCCAGCAGTTTGGCCTTGAACACTGAAGCTTTCTTT
v_gene: TRBV28; j_gene: TRBJ2-7; d_gene: .; abundance: .; CDR3aa: CASSFTSSYEQYF; CDR3nt: TGTGCCAGCAGTTTCACTAGCTCCTACGAGCAGTACTTC
v_gene: TRBV19; j_gene: TRBJ2-2; d_gene: .; abundance: .; CDR3aa: CASSQGRTGELFF; CDR3nt: TGTGCCAGTAGTCAGGGGCGCACCGGGGAGCTGTTTTTT
v_gene: TRBV19; j_gene: TRBJ2-5; d_gene: .; abundance: .; CDR3aa: CASSTTGVRETQYF; CDR3nt: TGTGCCAGTAGTACGACGGGAGTTCGAGAGACCCAGTACTTC
v_gene: TRBV2; j_gene: TRBJ2-1; d_gene: .; abundance: .; CDR3aa: CASSSRLTPDYNEQFF; CDR3nt: TGTGCCAGCAGCTCCAGACTAACACCCGACTACAATGAGCAGTTCTTC
v_gene: TRBV5-4; j_gene: TRBJ2-3; d_gene: .; abundance: .; CDR3aa: CASSLPSWADTQYF; CDR3nt: TGTGCCAGCAGCTTGCCTAGTTGGGCAGATACGCAGTATTTT
v_gene: TRBV5-1; j_gene: TRBJ2-4; d_gene: TRBD2; abundance: once; CDR3aa: CASSAGTSGAKNIQYF; CDR3nt: TGCGCCAGCAGCGCTGGGACTAGCGGTGCCAAAAACATTCAGTACTTC
v_gene: TRBV28; j_gene: TRBJ1-2; d_gene: .; abundance: .; CDR3aa: CASEREFGYTF; CDR3nt: TGTGCCAGCGAGAGGGAGTTTGGCTACACCTTC
v_gene: TRBV28; j_gene: TRBJ1-6; d_gene: .; abundance: .; CDR3aa: CASSLGGRHSPLHF; CDR3nt: TGTGCCAGCAGTTTGGGGGGAAGGCATTCACCCCTCCACTTT
v_gene: TRBV19; j_gene: TRBJ2-1; d_gene: TRBD1; abundance: .; CDR3aa: CASSISQGARYNEQFF; CDR3nt: TGTGCCAGTAGTATTAGCCAGGGGGCCCGCTACAATGAGCAGTTCTTC
v_gene: TRBV25-1; j_gene: TRBJ1-2; d_gene: TRBD1; abundance: .; CDR3aa: CASSEYNIGQGGYTF; CDR3nt: TGTGCCAGCAGTGAATACAACATAGGACAGGGGGGCTACACCTTC
v_gene: TRBV7-2; j_gene: TRBJ2-3; d_gene: .; abundance: .; CDR3aa: CASSQTRVEQYF; CDR3nt: TGTGCCAGCAGCCAGACCAGGGTGGAGCAGTATTTT
v_gene: TRBV18; j_gene: TRBJ1-5; d_gene: .; abundance: .; CDR3aa: CASSPLGGRQPQHF; CDR3nt: TGTGCCAGCTCACCACTCGGGGGACGACAGCCCCAGCATTTT
v_gene: TRBV30; j_gene: TRBJ2-7; d_gene: TRBD1; abundance: few; CDR3aa: CAWSRGQGIREQYF; CDR3nt: TGTGCCTGGAGTCGCGGACAGGGAATACGCGAGCAGTACTTC
v_gene: TRBV4-1; j_gene: TRBJ2-3; d_gene: TRBD2; abundance: .; CDR3aa: CATRTGLGLAGSDRTDTQYF; CDR3nt: TGCGCCACTAGGACAGGCCTTGGACTAGCGGGAAGCGACCGCACAGATACGCAGTATTTT
v_gene: TRBV7-8; j_gene: TRBJ2-3; d_gene: TRBD2; abundance: .; CDR3aa: CASSLGRLAGVRYIGAYTQYF; CDR3nt: TGTGCCAGCAGCTTGGGCAGGCTAGCGGGAGTTCGTTATATAGGTGCCTATACGCAGTATTTT
v_gene: TRBV12-3/TRBV12-4; j_gene: TRBJ1-5; d_gene: .; abundance: .; CDR3aa: CASSVSMDQPQHF; CDR3nt: TGTGCCAGCAGTGTGTCTATGGATCAGCCCCAGCATTTT
v_gene: TRBV23-1; j_gene: TRBJ2-7; d_gene: .; abundance: .; CDR3aa: CASSQSRGRWSYEQYF; CDR3nt: TGCGCCAGCAGTCAATCGAGAGGTAGGTGGTCCTACGAGCAGTACTTC
v_gene: TRBV19; j_gene: TRBJ2-1; d_gene: TRBD2; abundance: .; CDR3aa: CASSKGLAGGSSYNEQFF; CDR3nt: TGTGCCAGTAGTAAGGGACTAGCGGGAGGGAGCTCCTACAATGAGCAGTTCTTC
v_gene: TRBV19; j_gene: TRBJ2-3; d_gene: TRBD1; abundance: .; CDR3aa: CATVGRGLDTQYF; CDR3nt: TGTGCCACAGTGGGCAGGGGGCTGGATACGCAGTATTTT
v_gene: TRBV28; j_gene: TRBJ1-5; d_gene: .; abundance: .; CDR3aa: CASTVADYQPQHF; CDR3nt: TGTGCCAGCACCGTAGCTGACTATCAGCCCCAGCATTTT
v_gene: TRBV19; j_gene: TRBJ2-3; d_gene: .; abundance: .; CDR3aa: CASSIRQGGLTDTQYF; CDR3nt: TGTGCCAGTAGTATAAGACAGGGAGGATTGACAGATACGCAGTATTTT
v_gene: TRBV5-5; j_gene: TRBJ1-2; d_gene: .; abundance: .; CDR3aa: CASRPGGSWNLNYGYTF; CDR3nt: TGTGCCAGCAGACCTGGCGGGTCTTGGAATCTTAACTATGGCTACACCTTC
v_gene: TRBV13; j_gene: TRBJ2-5; d_gene: TRBD2; abundance: .; CDR3aa: CASSARLAGVEETQYF; CDR3nt: TGTGCCAGCAGCGCACGACTAGCGGGAGTTGAAGAGACCCAGTACTTC
v_gene: TRBV28; j_gene: TRBJ2-7; d_gene: TRBD1; abundance: .; CDR3aa: CASRRQGRSYEQYF; CDR3nt: TGTGCCAGCAGGAGACAGGGGCGCTCCTACGAGCAGTACTTC
v_gene: TRBV10-1; j_gene: TRBJ2-7; d_gene: .; abundance: .; CDR3aa: CASSKGSGVSYSEQYF; CDR3nt: TGCGCCAGCAGCAAAGGGTCGGGAGTATCATATTCCGAGCAGTACTTC
v_gene: TRBV12-5; j_gene: TRBJ2-5; d_gene: TRBD1; abundance: .; CDR3aa: CASGLGTGQGTETQYF; CDR3nt: TGTGCTAGTGGTTTGGGAACCGGACAGGGAACAGAGACCCAGTACTTC
v_gene: TRBV30; j_gene: TRBJ2-5; d_gene: .; abundance: .; CDR3aa: CAWSVKLPTGTQYF; CDR3nt: TGTGCCTGGAGTGTAAAGCTGCCTACTGGGACCCAGTACTTC
v_gene: TRBV7-7; j_gene: TRBJ1-3; d_gene: TRBD1; abundance: once; CDR3aa: CASSSGQGAGNTIYF; CDR3nt: TGTGCTAGCAGTTCCGGACAGGGGGCTGGAAACACCATATATTTT
v_gene: TRBV18; j_gene: TRBJ1-2; d_gene: TRBD1; abundance: few; CDR3aa: CASSRQGYGYGYTF; CDR3nt: TGTGCCAGCTCGCGACAGGGCTACGGCTATGGCTACACCTTC
v_gene: TRBV24-1; j_gene: TRBJ2-7; d_gene: TRBD1; abundance: .; CDR3aa: CARGQPYEQYF; CDR3nt: TGTGCCAGGGGACAGCCCTACGAGCAGTACTTC
v_gene: TRBV6-2/TRBV6-3; j_gene: TRBJ2-7; d_gene: TRBD1; abundance: .; CDR3aa: CASSSRPGQDVYEQYF; CDR3nt: TGTGCCAGCAGTTCTCGTCCGGGACAGGACGTCTACGAGCAGTACTTC
v_gene: TRBV28; j_gene: TRBJ2-7; d_gene: TRBD1; abundance: .; CDR3aa: CASSSPSGQGVYEQYF; CDR3nt: TGTGCCAGCAGTTCCCCGTCAGGACAGGGGGTGTACGAGCAGTACTTC
v_gene: TRBV28; j_gene: TRBJ2-1; d_gene: TRBD2; abundance: .; CDR3aa: CASSFTSGSRNEQFF; CDR3nt: TGTGCCAGCAGTTTCACTAGCGGGAGTCGCAATGAGCAGTTCTTC
v_gene: TRBV4-3; j_gene: TRBJ1-6; d_gene: TRBD1; abundance: few; CDR3aa: CASSQEQGVHSPLHF; CDR3nt: TGCGCCAGCAGCCAAGAACAGGGGGTTCATTCACCCCTCCACTTT
v_gene: TRBV18; j_gene: TRBJ2-1; d_gene: .; abundance: once; CDR3aa: CASSPLLMEVSYNEQFF; CDR3nt: TGTGCCAGCTCACCACTTTTGATGGAGGTTTCCTACAATGAGCAGTTCTTC
v_gene: TRBV13; j_gene: TRBJ1-2; d_gene: .; abundance: .; CDR3aa: CASSPDVDGYTF; CDR3nt: TGTGCCAGCAGCCCAGATGTCGATGGCTACACCTTC
v_gene: TRBV11-2; j_gene: TRBJ2-5; d_gene: .; abundance: .; CDR3aa: CASTPGIQETQYF; CDR3nt: TGTGCCAGCACCCCAGGGATCCAAGAGACCCAGTACTTC
v_gene: TRBV9; j_gene: TRBJ2-1; d_gene: TRBD2; abundance: .; CDR3aa: CASRPSAGATGNNEQFF; CDR3nt: TGTGCCAGCAGACCCTCAGCGGGGGCGACTGGGAACAATGAGCAGTTCTTC